Listed below are T cell receptor beta chains from one sample, sequenced in a study of early T cells in non-severe SARS-CoV-2 infection. TCRdb re-called the 5' RACE reads with MiXCR, one entry per CDR3 protein. The sample lists about 26,000 distinct CDR3 sequences, approximately 5.3% occurring once. The sample consisted of whole blood. These receptors were collected from an adult who was a healthcare worker with PCR-confirmed SARS-CoV-2 infection or an uninfected control (not recorded which). The conserved cysteine and the conserved F or W are not part of the CDR3 here. Fields, in order: V gene, CDR3 protein.

v_gene: TRBV28; CDR3aa: ASSFSQPQH
v_gene: TRBV29-1; CDR3aa: SVERPNEQF
v_gene: TRBV9; CDR3aa: ASSVGGNSPLH
v_gene: TRBV20-1; CDR3aa: SARDSSTGGGEQY
v_gene: TRBV5-6; CDR3aa: ASIKTGATLGYGYT
v_gene: TRBV28; CDR3aa: ASSPGTSYEQY
v_gene: TRBV25-1; CDR3aa: ASSEFDIQY
v_gene: TRBV27; CDR3aa: ASSLYGTYNEQF
v_gene: TRBV6-6; CDR3aa: ASSHSEFLTGELF
v_gene: TRBV7-7; CDR3aa: ASSYLSDRDGLGYT
v_gene: TRBV18; CDR3aa: ASSSRQVPYGYT
v_gene: TRBV10-3; CDR3aa: AISVGDREGNQPQH